What follows are 10 T cell receptor beta chains derived from one specimen sequenced in a study of T cell responses to AZD1222 COVID-19 vaccine. The data were produced by immunoSEQ multiplex PCR, yet TCRdb's version contains in-frame clones alone and is incomplete. The sample yields 83,000 or so clones, about 82% seen once. This specimen was peripheral blood, taken on day 0 of AZD1222 vaccination. These receptors originate from an adult in good health.

The chain is built from TRBV3-1 (or the pseudogene TRBV3-2) and TRBJ2-3; no clear D gene. V was shortened by 6 bases and J by 4 bases, with 5 bases between the two germline ends. Germline-derived CDR1 and CDR2 are LGHDT and YNNKEL (reference sequence). The CDR3 sequence is 11 residues long. CDR3 coding DNA: TGTGCCAGCAGAGGGCCAGATACGCAGTATTTT. It translates to CASRGPDTQYF.

The chain has TRBV5-4 and TRBJ1-2; TRBD1 matches at 7 bases. Germline V gene data show CDR1 as SGHNT and CDR2 as YYREEE (reference sequence). The CDR3 has 13 amino acids. Trimming removed 7 bases from V and 8 bases from J; junction bases left unmatched: 11. This CDR3 is CASREQGIEGYTF. Here the CDR3 DNA reads TGTGCCAGCCGGGAACAGGGGATAGAGGGCTACACCTTC.

This chain connects TRBV21-1 to TRBJ2-3; TRBD2 reflects the table's D call only, with no check against the DNA. TRBV21-1 is described as a pseudogene. CDR3 length: 17 residues. CDR3 sequence reads: CASSKVRSFTGIDTQYF. In nucleotides, the CDR3 is TGTGCCAGCAGCAAAGTTAGAAGCTTCACGGGGATAGATACGCAGTATTTT.

The rearrangement uses TRBV9 and TRBJ2-7; weak D call: TRBD1 (5 bases). CDR1 and CDR2 (germline): SGDLS, YYNGEE. The V and J ends lost 4 bases and 5 bases respectively, with 16 bases between them. This CDR3 has 14 residues. CDR3 protein: CASSPPRVPNEQYF. The CDR3 nucleotides are TGTGCCAGCAGCCCCCCCAGGGTTCCCAACGAGCAGTACTTC.

This chain uses TRBV20-1 with TRBJ2-5; 9 bases are shared with TRBD2. The CDR3 totals 15 residues. J was trimmed by 5 bases and V by 3 bases; bases with no gene match: 10. CDR1 DFQATT and CDR2 SNEGSKA come from the germline V gene (reference sequence). Written as DNA, the CDR3 is TGCAGTGCTAGTCTAGCGGGGCCCGGCGGGGAGACCCAGTACTTC. Translated, it gives CSASLAGPGGETQYF.

This clone was detected ten times or more. The J gene is TRBJ2-3, the V gene TRBV4-3; D might be TRBD2 (6 bases). From germline, CDR1 is LGHNA and CDR2 YSLEER. This CDR3 comprises 16 residues. Trimming pared 0 bases from V and 4 bases from J, leaving 14 bases between. The chain's CDR3 is CASSQDPARRADTQYF. CDR3 nucleotide sequence: TGCGCCAGCAGCCAAGATCCCGCCCGGAGGGCAGATACGCAGTATTTT.

This chain joins TRBV4-1 and TRBJ2-5; TRBD2 matches 8 bases. The CDR3 runs 16 residues. Germline CDR1 MGHRA, CDR2 YSYEKL. V was pared by 1 base and J by 2 bases, with 6 bases of the junction left unmatched. CDR3 residues: CASSQAGGAIQETQYF. For the CDR3, the DNA is TGCGCCAGCAGCCAAGCGGGGGGGGCCATACAAGAGACCCAGTACTTC.

This clone was counted a single time. The genes are TRBV19 and TRBJ1-3, with 8 bases lining up with TRBD1. This CDR3 contains 16 residues. The V gene's germline CDR1 is LNHDA and CDR2 SQIVND (reference sequence). After removal of 3 bases from V and 4 bases from J, the junction contained 8 bases not matched to a gene. The CDR3 region has the DNA TGTGCCAGTAGTATGGGAGGCAGGGGGCACGGAAACACCATATATTTT. Translated, it gives CASSMGGRGHGNTIYF.

Of note for this clone: One end of the junction does not line up with germline, which may come from a read error. This rearrangement joins TRBV3-1 (or the pseudogene TRBV3-2) to TRBJ1-1, with unresolved D. This CDR3 is 16 amino acids long. Germline V gene lookup returns CDR1 LGHDT and CDR2 YNNKEL (reference sequence). CDR3 nucleotide sequence: TGTGCCAGCAGTCAAGCCTCGATTGGGGTGAACACTGAAGCTTTCTTT. Translated: CASSQASIGVNTEAFF.

In regard to this clone: Other nucleotide sequences in the sample specify the same CDR3. This chain joins TRBV28 and TRBJ2-2; TRBD2 matches 12 bases. The CDR3 runs to 19 residues. Germline CDR1 is MDHEN and CDR2 is SYDVKM. V lost 5 bases and J lost 6; bases outside the gene matches: 16. The chain's CDR3 is CASSPWGLTSGRMAGELFF. The CDR3 bases are TGTGCCAGCAGTCCTTGGGGGCTCACTAGCGGGAGGATGGCCGGGGAGCTGTTTTTT.